The 12 T cell receptor beta chains given below trace back to one sample, sequenced in a study of cytomegalovirus exposure and HLA in healthy donors. This PCR relied on a set of 60 Vbeta primers and 13 Jbeta primers. Here immunoSEQ multiplex PCR was the method, and the copy in TCRdb shows in-frame clones only, minus some. The repertoire includes more than 100,000 clones, about 74% of them detected once, and approximately 0.94% sits in the top ten. Sequenced material: PBMCs. The receptor source for this set is a woman aged 55 to 70 in good health and CMV-seronegative.

The V and J genes are TRBV5-5 and TRBJ2-2; D gene unclear. Germline lookup yields CDR1 SGHKS and CDR2 YYEKEE (reference sequence). The CDR3 extends over 15 amino acids. Trimming stripped 4 bases from V and 5 bases from J, with 15 bases between. DNA for the CDR3: TGTGCCAGCAGCCCGGAGCCTGCACGGACCGGGGAGCTGTTTTTT. Encoded protein: CASSPEPARTGELFF.

The genes are TRBV12-5 and TRBJ2-1, with a tentative D call TRBD2 (6 bases). The CDR3 covers 15 residues. Germline CDR1 is LGHNT and CDR2 is FRNRAP. V shed 2 bases and J shed 0 bases, with 8 bases lying between them. CDR3: CASGLFGGSYNEQFF. In DNA form, the CDR3 reads TGTGCTAGTGGTTTGTTCGGGGGCTCCTACAATGAGCAGTTCTTC.

DNA of the CDR3: TGTGCCAGCAGTCCAAGGACAGGGCAGGGCGGGGAGCTGTTTTTT. Translation: CASSPRTGQGGELFF. The V call is TRBV28, the J call TRBJ2-2; 8 bases fit TRBD1. This CDR3 comprises 15 residues. Germline V gene sequence: CDR1 MDHEN, CDR2 SYDVKM. V gave up 5 bases and J gave up 7 bases; unmatched junction bases: 9.

V is TRBV5-1 and J is TRBJ2-7; TRBD2 matches 7 bases. Germline CDR1 SGHRS, CDR2 YFSETQ. The CDR3 covers 14 residues. V trimming: 4 bases; J trimming: 0 bases; junction bases outside the gene matches: 4. CDR3 sequence (DNA): TGCGCCAGCAGCCACCGGGACTACTCCTACGAGCAGTACTTC. This translates into CASSHRDYSYEQYF. The full variable domain, its missing parts supplied by reference TRBV5-1 and TRBJ2-7, is KAGVTQTPRYLIKTRGQQVTLSCSPISGHRSVSWYQQTPGQGLQFLFEYFSETQRNKGNFPGRFSGRQFSNSRSEMNVSTLELGDSALYLCASSHRDYSYEQYFGPGTRLTVT.

The chain combines TRBV4-1 with TRBJ2-3; 8 nucleotides align to TRBD2. The junction had 6 bases not matched to a gene; V was cut back by 1 base and J by 3 bases. The CDR3 has 16 amino acids. The germline V gene encodes CDR1 MGHRA and CDR2 YSYEKL. The chain's CDR3 is CASSQGRAGVTDTQYF. CDR3 sequence (DNA): TGCGCCAGCAGCCAAGGACGAGCGGGAGTAACAGATACGCAGTATTTT.

This clone came up once. The chain uses TRBV6-5 and TRBJ2-1; the D is unclear. In germline, CDR1 is MNHEY, CDR2 SVGAGI. V was cut by 8 bases and J by 0 bases, with 14 bases left in between. The CDR3 runs to 15 residues. The CDR3 coding sequence is TGTGCCAGCCTTCCTACGGTGAGCTCCTACAATGAGCAGTTCTTC. It is translated as CASLPTVSSYNEQFF.

This chain joins TRBV30 and TRBJ2-2, with D uncertain. The CDR3 loop spans 13 amino acids. CDR1 is GTSNPN and CDR2 is SVGIG in the germline V gene (reference sequence). The V and J ends lost 3 bases and 3 bases respectively, with 8 bases between them. CDR3 sequence reads: CAWRPGYTGELFF. The CDR3 nucleotides read TGTGCCTGGAGGCCAGGATACACCGGGGAGCTGTTTTTT.

This clone was recorded only once. The chain joins TRBV5-1 to TRBJ2-7, with TRBD1 identical over 9 bases. V dropped 4 bases and J dropped 4; count of bases not matched to a gene: 6. The germline CDR1 and CDR2 sequences are SGHRS and YFSETQ. This CDR3 is built from 14 residues. This chain's CDR3 is CASSPTGGNYEQYF. The CDR3 DNA follows: TGCGCCAGCAGCCCGACAGGGGGTAATTACGAGCAGTACTTC. The full variable domain, rest sourced from reference TRBV5-1 and TRBJ2-7, is KAGVTQTPRYLIKTRGQQVTLSCSPISGHRSVSWYQQTPGQGLQFLFEYFSETQRNKGNFPGRFSGRQFSNSRSEMNVSTLELGDSALYLCASSPTGGNYEQYFGPGTRLTVT.

The J gene is TRBJ2-3, the V gene TRBV11-2; D possibly corresponds to TRBD2 (6 bases). The CDR3 is 15 residues long. V was cut by 5 bases and J by 2 bases, with 14 bases left in between. Germline CDR1 reads SGHAT; CDR2 reads FQNNGV. This CDR3 reads CASSLSGGNTDTQYF. In DNA form, the CDR3 reads TGTGCCAGCAGCCTCAGTGGGGGGAACACAGATACGCAGTATTTT.

Only a few counts were recorded for this clone. The chain links TRBV6-4 to TRBJ2-1, with TRBD2 identical over 9 bases. The CDR3 extends over 17 amino acids. V lost 0 bases and J lost 0; bases outside the gene matches: 3. Germline values: CDR1 MRHNA, CDR2 SNTAGT. This CDR3 is CASSDSTSGSSYNEQFF. The DNA of the CDR3 is TGTGCCAGCAGTGACTCGACTAGCGGAAGCTCCTACAATGAGCAGTTCTTC.

The count of this clone is one. The V and J genes are TRBV7-2 and TRBJ2-5, with D possibly being TRBD2 (7 bases). Judging by the DNA end, TRBJ2-7 fits better; the J call may be wrong. Per germline, CDR1 SGHTA and CDR2 FQGNSA. The CDR3 runs 16 residues. CDR3 sequence: CASSTRGGSGTYEQYF. CDR3 coding DNA: TGTGCCAGCAGCACGAGGGGGGGGTCCGGAACCTACGAGCAGTACTTC.

This chain joins TRBV28 and TRBJ2-2; TRBD1 matches at 7 bases. The germline V gene encodes CDR1 MDHEN and CDR2 SYDVKM. CDR3 length: 14 amino acids. V was clipped by 7 bases and J by 4 bases; unmatched bases: 6. DNA of the CDR3: TGTGCCAGCACCGCCTCAGGGGGCACCGGGGAGCTGTTTTTT. Its translation is CASTASGGTGELFF.